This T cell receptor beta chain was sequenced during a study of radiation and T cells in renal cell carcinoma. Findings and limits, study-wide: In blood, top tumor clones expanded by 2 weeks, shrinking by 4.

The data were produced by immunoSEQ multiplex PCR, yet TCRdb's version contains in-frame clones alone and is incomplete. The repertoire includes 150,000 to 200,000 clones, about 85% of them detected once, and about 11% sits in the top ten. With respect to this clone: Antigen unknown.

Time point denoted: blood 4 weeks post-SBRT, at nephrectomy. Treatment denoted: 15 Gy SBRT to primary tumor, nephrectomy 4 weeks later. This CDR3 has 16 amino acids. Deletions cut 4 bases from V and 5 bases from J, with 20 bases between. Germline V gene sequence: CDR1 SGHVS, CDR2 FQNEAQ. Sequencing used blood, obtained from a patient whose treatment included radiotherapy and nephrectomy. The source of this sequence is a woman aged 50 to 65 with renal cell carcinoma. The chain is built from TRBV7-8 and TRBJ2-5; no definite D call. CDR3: CASSSPGGVGLETQYF. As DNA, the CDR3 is TGTGCCAGCAGCTCCCCTGGTGGGGTAGGGTTGGAGACCCAGTACTTC.